This TCR beta chain was profiled in a study of blood T cell repertoires in COVID-19. Looking at the study overall: The analysed material was cDNA or gDNA that came from T cells, B-cell-depleted T cells, or PBMCs.

Losses at the gene ends were 3 bases for V and 6 bases for J; bases not matched to a gene: 3. The length of the CDR3 is 14 residues. Germline-derived CDR1 and CDR2 are MNHNS and SASEGT. Clones were read by immunoSEQ multiplex PCR, and TCRdb kept only the in-frame ones, dropping some. The data hold about 28,000 clones, with 80% to 90% observed a single time. The sample was peripheral blood. The chain has TRBV6-1 and TRBJ1-4, with TRBD1 identical over 8 bases. This sequence was found in a human donor with acute or convalescent COVID-19. The donor label of this sample is uncertain. The CDR3 sequence is CASSEDRVDEKLFF. Here the CDR3 DNA reads TGTGCCAGCAGTGAGGACAGGGTGGATGAAAAACTGTTTTTT.